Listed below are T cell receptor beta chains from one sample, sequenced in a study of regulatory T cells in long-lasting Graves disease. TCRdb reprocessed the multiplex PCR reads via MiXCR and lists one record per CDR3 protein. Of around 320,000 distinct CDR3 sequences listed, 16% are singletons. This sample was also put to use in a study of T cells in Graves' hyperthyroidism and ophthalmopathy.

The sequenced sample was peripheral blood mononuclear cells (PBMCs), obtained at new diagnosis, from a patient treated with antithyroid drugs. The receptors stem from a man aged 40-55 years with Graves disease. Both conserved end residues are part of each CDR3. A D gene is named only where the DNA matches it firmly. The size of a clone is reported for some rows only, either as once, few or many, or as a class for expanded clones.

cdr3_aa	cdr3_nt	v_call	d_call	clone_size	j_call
CASSQPPGEGPHTEAFF	TGTGCCAGCAGCCAACCCCCTGGGGAGGGCCCGCACACTGAAGCTTTCTTT	TRBV14	.	.	TRBJ1-1
CASSQVAVPHTIYF	TGTGCCAGCAGCCAAGTGGCGGTTCCGCACACCATATATTTT	TRBV3-1	.	.	TRBJ1-3
CSFTDPRDYEQYF	TGCAGCTTTACAGATCCCCGAGACTACGAGCAGTACTTC	TRBV20-1	.	many	TRBJ2-7
CSAWVDTQYF	TGCAGTGCTTGGGTTGATACGCAGTATTTT	TRBV20-1	.	many	TRBJ2-3
CATSDSRTGSPIQHF	TGTGCCACCAGTGATTCCCGGACAGGCTCTCCCATCCAGCATTTT	TRBV24-1	TRBD1	.	TRBJ1-5
CASSLRPSTDTQYF	TGTGCCAGCAGTTTGCGTCCGTCCACAGATACGCAGTATTTT	TRBV28	.	many	TRBJ2-3
CASQNLYEQYF	TGTGCCAGCCAAAACCTCTACGAGCAGTACTTC	TRBV28	.	many	TRBJ2-7
CASSPSPNVQYF	TGTGCCAGCAGTCCCTCTCCAAACGTGCAGTATTTT	TRBV12-3/TRBV12-4	.	many	TRBJ2-3
CASSDNRVYTGNTIYF	TGTGCCAGCAGCGATAACAGGGTCTACACTGGAAACACCATATATTTT	TRBV9	.	.	TRBJ1-3
CASSLAALQKQFF	TGTGCCAGCAGCTTGGCCGCACTCCAGAAGCAGTTCTTC	TRBV5-6	.	many	TRBJ2-1
CASSQTTSGSTDTQYF	TGTGCCAGCAGCCAAACGACTAGCGGGTCCACAGATACGCAGTATTTT	TRBV6-2/TRBV6-3	TRBD2	.	TRBJ2-3
CASQLETGDYNEQFF	TGTGCCAGCCAGCTCGAGACAGGGGACTACAATGAGCAGTTCTTC	TRBV11-3	TRBD1	many	TRBJ2-1
CASSSEPSTDTQYF	TGTGCCAGCAGCTCCGAACCTAGCACAGATACGCAGTATTTT	TRBV11-3	.	many	TRBJ2-3
CASSHPQEGTEAFF	TGTGCCAGCAGCCACCCCCAGGAGGGGACTGAAGCTTTCTTT	TRBV3-1	.	many	TRBJ1-1
CASSLGGRSEAFF	TGCGCCAGCAGCTTGGGGGGCAGAAGTGAAGCTTTCTTT	TRBV5-1	.	many	TRBJ1-1
CASSFKGAYEQYF	TGTGCCAGCAGCTTCAAAGGAGCCTACGAGCAGTACTTC	TRBV5-4	.	many	TRBJ2-7
CASKTGEPSGANVLTF	TGTGCCAGTAAGACAGGGGAACCCTCTGGGGCCAACGTCCTGACTTTC	TRBV28	TRBD1	few	TRBJ2-6
CSAKEPRGFLDTQYF	TGCAGTGCTAAGGAGCCTAGAGGTTTTCTCGATACGCAGTATTTT	TRBV20-1	.	many	TRBJ2-3
CAWSTGNTIYF	TGTGCCTGGAGTACTGGAAACACCATATATTTT	TRBV30	.	.	TRBJ1-3
CASSLGTSYTGELFF	TGTGCCAGCAGCTTAGGGACTAGCTACACCGGGGAGCTGTTTTTT	TRBV7-2	TRBD2	.	TRBJ2-2
CASSLDFGLNEQFF	TGCGCCAGCAGCTTGGATTTTGGACTCAATGAGCAGTTCTTC	TRBV5-1	.	many	TRBJ2-1
CASSYRGNTEAFF	TGTGCCAGCAGTTACAGAGGGAACACTGAAGCTTTCTTT	TRBV6-5	.	many	TRBJ1-1
CATSNLAGRGRGTDEQFF	TGTGCCACCAGTAATTTAGCGGGCCGAGGGCGGGGGACCGATGAGCAGTTCTTC	TRBV24-1	TRBD2	.	TRBJ2-1
CASSLAVRGAGVDCEQYF	TGTGCCAGCAGCTTAGCGGTCAGGGGAGCGGGAGTAGACTGCGAGCAGTACTTC	TRBV7-2	TRBD2	.	TRBJ2-7
CATMTESDTEAFF	TGTGCCACCATGACAGAGTCGGACACTGAAGCTTTCTTT	TRBV2	.	many	TRBJ1-1
CASSRGPLGNMNTEAFF	TGCGCCAGCAGCAGGGGACCCCTGGGGAACATGAACACTGAAGCTTTCTTT	TRBV5-1	.	many	TRBJ1-1
CASSVSGLNTEAFF	TGTGCCAGCAGCGTAAGCGGGTTGAACACTGAAGCTTTCTTT	TRBV9	.	few	TRBJ1-1
CASSSPNTDTQYF	TGTGCCAGCAGCTCTCCGAACACAGATACGCAGTATTTT	TRBV28	.	many	TRBJ2-3
CSASVGGFTDTQYF	TGCAGTGCTAGTGTGGGGGGGTTCACAGATACGCAGTATTTT	TRBV20-1	TRBD2	many	TRBJ2-3
CSARVGSPDTQYF	TGCAGTGCTAGGGTTGGGAGCCCAGATACGCAGTATTTT	TRBV20-1	.	many	TRBJ2-3
CASSEAWGGTGYTF	TGTGCCAGCAGTGAAGCCTGGGGGGGCACTGGCTACACCTTC	TRBV6-2/TRBV6-3	.	.	TRBJ1-2
CASRTQGMNTEAFF	TGTGCCAGCAGGACACAGGGGATGAACACTGAAGCTTTCTTT	TRBV12-3/TRBV12-4	TRBD1	many	TRBJ1-1
CASSFRTGGSLDTEAFF	TGCGCCAGCAGCTTTCGGACAGGGGGCTCGTTAGACACTGAAGCTTTCTTT	TRBV5-1	TRBD1	.	TRBJ1-1
CASSYRGGGPQETQYF	TGTGCCAGCAGTTACAGGGGAGGGGGGCCCCAAGAGACCCAGTACTTC	TRBV6-5	.	.	TRBJ2-5
CASSSPGLEQETQYF	TGTGCCAGCAGTTCCCCCGGACTAGAGCAAGAGACCCAGTACTTC	TRBV28	TRBD2	many	TRBJ2-5
CSAAGLAQTGELFF	TGCAGTGCCGCGGGACTAGCGCAGACCGGGGAGCTGTTTTTT	TRBV20-1	TRBD2	many	TRBJ2-2
CASSQDSDHWGQFF	TGTGCCAGCAGCCAAGATTCCGACCACTGGGGGCAGTTCTTC	TRBV3-1	.	few	TRBJ2-1
CASSPTPSYEQYF	TGTGCCAGCAGTCCCACCCCCTCCTACGAGCAGTACTTC	TRBV6-1	.	many	TRBJ2-7
CASKPGQIFTGELFF	TGTGCCAGTAAACCGGGACAGATTTTCACCGGGGAGCTGTTTTTT	TRBV6-2/TRBV6-3	TRBD1	.	TRBJ2-2
CASSFPGRSWDIDEQFF	TGTGCCAGCAGCTTCCCCGGGCGAAGTTGGGATATCGATGAGCAGTTCTTC	TRBV5-6	.	many	TRBJ2-1
CASSFRRSNQPQHF	TGTGCCAGCTCCTTCAGGCGTAGCAATCAGCCCCAGCATTTT	TRBV2	.	many	TRBJ1-5
CATSDLDTYEQYF	TGTGCCACCAGTGATTTAGATACCTACGAGCAGTACTTC	TRBV24-1	.	few	TRBJ2-7
CSARVETLSGNEQFF	TGCAGTGCTAGAGTCGAGACCTTGTCGGGCAATGAGCAGTTCTTC	TRBV20-1	.	many	TRBJ2-1
CSATTNYGYTF	TGCAGCGCCACGACAAACTATGGCTACACCTTC	TRBV29-1	.	.	TRBJ1-2
CASSIRTGIGEKLFF	TGTGCCAGCAGCATTAGGACAGGGATTGGTGAAAAACTGTTTTTT	TRBV11-2	TRBD1	.	TRBJ1-4
CASSVHTNEQFF	TGTGCCAGCAGTGTGCATACCAATGAGCAGTTCTTC	TRBV2	.	few	TRBJ2-1
CSARDDERGGVETQYF	TGCAGTGCTAGAGATGACGAGCGGGGGGGCGTAGAGACCCAGTACTTC	TRBV20-1	TRBD2	.	TRBJ2-5
CASSLPGQGINKQFF	TGTGCCAGCAGCTTACCGGGACAGGGTATCAATAAGCAGTTCTTC	TRBV25-1	TRBD1	few	TRBJ2-1
CAWGTSGVTDTQYF	TGTGCCTGGGGGACTAGCGGGGTCACAGATACGCAGTATTTT	TRBV30	TRBD2	many	TRBJ2-3
CASSNRQGAQPQHF	TGTGCCAGCAGTAATCGTCAAGGGGCCCAGCCCCAGCATTTT	TRBV5-5	.	few	TRBJ1-5
CASSLGSGRSLNEQFF	TGTGCCAGCAGCTTAGGAAGCGGGAGGTCCCTCAATGAGCAGTTCTTC	TRBV11-1	TRBD2	.	TRBJ2-1
CASTGVASYNEQFF	TGTGCCAGCACCGGGGTAGCTTCCTACAATGAGCAGTTCTTC	TRBV2	.	few	TRBJ2-1
CATSTGTGEPYEQYF	TGTGCCACCAGCACCGGGACAGGGGAACCCTACGAGCAGTACTTC	TRBV24-1	TRBD1	many	TRBJ2-7